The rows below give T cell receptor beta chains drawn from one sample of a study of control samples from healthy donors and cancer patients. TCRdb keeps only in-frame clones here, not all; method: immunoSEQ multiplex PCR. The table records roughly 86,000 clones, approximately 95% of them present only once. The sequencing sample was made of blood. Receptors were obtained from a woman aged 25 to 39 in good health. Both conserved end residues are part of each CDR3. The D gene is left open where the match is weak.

cdr3_aa: CASSLGQNSYEQYF; cdr3_nt: TGTGCCAGCAGCTTAGGACAGAACTCCTACGAGCAGTACTTC; d_call: -; j_call: TRBJ2-7; v_call: TRBV7-6
cdr3_aa: CASSNTGTIGNQPQHF; cdr3_nt: TGTGCCAGTAGTAACACAGGCACCATAGGCAATCAGCCCCAGCATTTT; d_call: -; j_call: TRBJ1-5; v_call: TRBV19
cdr3_aa: CASSVSSGGGGTDTQYF; cdr3_nt: TGTGCCAGCAGCGTTTCCTCGGGGGGCGGTGGAACAGATACGCAGTATTTT; d_call: -; j_call: TRBJ2-3; v_call: TRBV9
cdr3_aa: CASSPVEAGPHSPLHF; cdr3_nt: TGTGCCAGCTCACCAGTCGAGGCAGGGCCCCATTCACCCCTCCACTTT; d_call: -; j_call: TRBJ1-6; v_call: TRBV18
cdr3_aa: CASSYTTGVGYTF; cdr3_nt: TGTGCCAGCAGTTACACGACAGGGGTTGGCTACACCTTC; d_call: TRBD1; j_call: TRBJ1-2; v_call: TRBV6-5
cdr3_aa: CASSPALSTDTQYF; cdr3_nt: TGTGCCAGCAGTCCCGCCCTTAGCACAGATACGCAGTATTTT; d_call: -; j_call: TRBJ2-3; v_call: TRBV2
cdr3_aa: CASSIRTGPYEQYF; cdr3_nt: TGCGCCAGCAGCATACGGACAGGACCCTACGAGCAGTACTTC; d_call: TRBD1; j_call: TRBJ2-7; v_call: TRBV5-1
cdr3_aa: CASSHTGTGSNEQFF; cdr3_nt: TGTGCCAGCAGCCATACCGGGACAGGGTCTAATGAGCAGTTCTTC; d_call: TRBD1; j_call: TRBJ2-1; v_call: TRBV27
cdr3_aa: CASSIVFRDNEQFF; cdr3_nt: TGTGCCAGTAGTATAGTATTCAGGGACAATGAGCAGTTCTTC; d_call: -; j_call: TRBJ2-1; v_call: TRBV19
cdr3_aa: CASSETSGGARGTDTQYF; cdr3_nt: TGTGCCAGCAGTGAAACTAGCGGGGGGGCTCGGGGCACAGATACGCAGTATTTT; d_call: TRBD2; j_call: TRBJ2-3; v_call: TRBV2
cdr3_aa: CASSVAGNTGELFF; cdr3_nt: TGTGCCAGCTCGGTAGCGGGAAACACCGGGGAGCTGTTTTTT; d_call: TRBD2; j_call: TRBJ2-2; v_call: TRBV3-1/TRBV3-2
cdr3_aa: CASSGPNEQFF; cdr3_nt: TGTGCCAGCAGTGGACCGAATGAGCAGTTCTTC; d_call: -; j_call: TRBJ2-1; v_call: TRBV2
cdr3_aa: CASRLAGSYEQYF; cdr3_nt: TGCGCCAGCCGACTAGCGGGGTCCTACGAGCAGTACTTC; d_call: TRBD2; j_call: TRBJ2-7; v_call: TRBV5-1
cdr3_aa: CASSSPGQEVFYGYTF; cdr3_nt: TGCGCCAGCAGCTCCCCCGGACAGGAGGTTTTCTATGGCTACACCTTC; d_call: TRBD1; j_call: TRBJ1-2; v_call: TRBV5-1
cdr3_aa: CASSYSTGTVNTEAFF; cdr3_nt: TGTGCCAGCAGTTACTCGACTGGGACGGTGAACACTGAAGCTTTCTTT; d_call: -; j_call: TRBJ1-1; v_call: TRBV6-5
cdr3_aa: CASSHWDPTDTQYF; cdr3_nt: TGCGCCAGCAGTCATTGGGACCCCACAGATACGCAGTATTTT; d_call: -; j_call: TRBJ2-3; v_call: TRBV10-1
cdr3_aa: CATSRAGSGFFYNEQFF; cdr3_nt: TGTGCCACCAGCAGAGCAGGTAGCGGGTTTTTCTACAATGAGCAGTTCTTC; d_call: TRBD2; j_call: TRBJ2-1; v_call: TRBV15
cdr3_aa: CASTVANTEAFF; cdr3_nt: TGTGCCAGCACCGTCGCGAACACTGAAGCTTTCTTT; d_call: -; j_call: TRBJ1-1; v_call: TRBV28